The 13 T cell receptor beta chains reported below all come from one sample, sequenced in a study of breast tumors, draining lymph nodes, adjacent tissues (dated by TCRdb to about 2016). The axillary draining lymph nodes of breast cancer patients were the source of the lymph node samples. Libraries were constructed by multiplex PCR. TCRdb lists the instrument as Illumina HiSeq 2000. TCRdb took the public reads, trimmed them with fastp at Q25, ran MiXCR for clone calling and kept in-frame beta chains. Every distinct CDR3 protein forms one entry, paired with its most common genes and DNA. This sample has roughly 260,000 distinct CDR3 sequences in its table, and 30% to 35% of those were observed once. The ten largest account for more than 0.85% of the sample. Specimen: axillary lymph node tissue. Receptors were obtained from a female donor with breast cancer. Some clones in this sample may be carry-over from other donors' samples.

Regarding this clonotype: Lacking the conserved final phenylalanine or tryptophan, this CDR3 likely reflects a read error. The chain carries TRBV27 and TRBJ2-1, with 7 positions matching TRBD1. Germline V gene lookup returns CDR1 MNHEY and CDR2 SMNVEV (reference sequence). The CDR3 loop spans 14 amino acids. The V segment lost 1 base and the J segment 7 bases; nucleotides outside the gene matches: 4. CDR3 DNA sequence: TGTGCCAGCAGTTTATTGTCAGGGGGAAATGAGCAGTTCCTC. This gives the protein CASSLLSGGNEQFL.

The chain joins TRBV6-7 to TRBJ2-7, with D unclear. TRBV6-7 is an ORF, with its function uncertain. The ends were cut back, 2 bases at V and 3 bases at J, with 8 bases in the middle. The length of the CDR3 is 13 residues. CDR3 bases: TGTGCCAGCAGTTACCGCGACGGCTACGAGCAGTACTTC. It is translated as CASSYRDGYEQYF.

The V call is TRBV11-2, the J call TRBJ1-5; D ambiguous. Germline V lookup: CDR1 SGHAT, CDR2 FQNNGV. V gave up 5 bases and J gave up 6 bases, with 17 bases separating them. The CDR3 sequence is 15 residues long. The chain's CDR3 is CASSKRLGGFQPQHF. CDR3 coding DNA: TGTGCCAGCAGCAAACGACTGGGTGGGTTTCAGCCCCAGCATTTT.

In this sample, this clonotype turned up a few times. V and J are TRBV5-4 and TRBJ2-1; TRBD2 aligns across 7 bases. With V trimmed by 4 bases and J by 8 bases, 12 bases remained unmatched. From germline, CDR1 is SGHNT and CDR2 YYREEE (reference sequence). The CDR3 extends over 15 amino acids. CDR3 loop: CASSQSRRTSDEQFF. Here the CDR3 DNA reads TGTGCCAGCAGCCAATCGCGTAGAACTAGCGATGAGCAGTTCTTC. The full variable domain, rest sourced from reference TRBV5-4 and TRBJ2-1, is ETGVTQSPTHLIKTRGQQVTLRCSSQSGHNTVSWYQQALGQGPQFIFQYYREEENGRGNFPPRFSGLQFPNYSSELNVNALELDDSALYLCASSQSRRTSDEQFFGPGTRLTVL.

The chain links TRBV7-4 to TRBJ1-1, with D possibly TRBD1 on 5 matching bases. This CDR3 region has 14 residues. V was clipped by 3 bases and J by 7 bases, with 15 bases between them. Germline V gene sequence: CDR1 SGHVT, CDR2 SQSDAQ. CDR3 residues: CASSLEASDSEAFF. For the CDR3, the DNA is TGTGCCAGCAGCTTGGAGGCCTCTGACAGTGAAGCTTTCTTT.

As regards this clonotype: This may be a read error, as it is one base from a much larger clone. The gene calls are TRBV5-1 and TRBJ2-5; 10 bases align to TRBD2. The V gene's germline CDR1 is SGHRS and CDR2 YFSETQ. CDR3 length: 15 residues. CDR3 DNA sequence: TGCGCCAGCAGCTTAGCGGGAGGGTGGCAAGAGACCCAGTGCTTC. It is translated as CASSLAGGWQETQCF.

This clonotype came up many times. The chain recombines TRBV9 with TRBJ2-7; D remains ambiguous. The V gene lost 0 bases and the J gene lost 4 bases, with 8 bases spanning the gap. The germline gives CDR1 SGDLS, CDR2 YYNGEE. CDR3 length equals 13 residues. Written as DNA, the CDR3 is TGTGCCAGCAGCGTAGGGCCAGATTACGAGCAGTACTTC. Translation: CASSVGPDYEQYF. The full variable domain, in which reference TRBV9 and TRBJ2-7 provide the parts outside the CDR3, is DSGVTQTPKHLITATGQRVTLRCSPRSGDLSVYWYQQSLDQGLQFLIQYYNGEERAKGNILERFSAQQFPDLHSELNLSSLELGDSALYFCASSVGPDYEQYFGPGTRLTVT.

This rearrangement joins TRBV3-1 to TRBJ2-1; D may be TRBD2 (5 bases). Trimming stripped 0 bases from V and 6 bases from J, with 6 bases between. The length of the CDR3 is 13 residues. Germline V gene data show CDR1 as LGHDT and CDR2 as YNNKEL (reference sequence). The CDR3 sequence: CASSQEGGNEQFF. In nucleotides, the CDR3 is TGTGCCAGCAGCCAAGAAGGAGGCAATGAGCAGTTCTTC.

This chain links TRBV20-1 with TRBJ2-7, with TRBD2 identical over 9 bases. The germline V gene encodes CDR1 DFQATT and CDR2 SNEGSKA (reference sequence). The J segment lost 6 bases and the V segment lost 0 bases, leaving 6 bases of the junction unmatched. The length of the CDR3 is 14 residues. The CDR3 nucleotides are TGCAGTGCTAGAGATAGCGGGGGTTTCTCCGAGCAGTACTTC. It codes for CSARDSGGFSEQYF.

In its sample, this clonotype was seen many times. This chain uses TRBV19 with TRBJ2-2, with TRBD1 as a possible D gene (6 bases). Germline V gives CDR1 LNHDA, CDR2 SQIVND (reference sequence). The CDR3 length is 15 residues. V lost 10 bases to trimming and J lost 3 bases, with 18 bases between them. CDR3: CATRIRGRDTGELFF. The CDR3 DNA reads as TGTGCCACTCGAATCAGGGGACGTGACACCGGGGAGCTGTTTTTT.

This clonotype was found many times. V and J are TRBV6-2 or TRBV6-3 and TRBJ2-3; 9 bases fit TRBD1. The CDR3 runs 15 residues. Germline loops: CDR1 MNHEY, CDR2 SVGEGT. The junction had 4 bases not matched to a gene; V was cut back by 4 bases and J by 2 bases. The CDR3 loop reads CASSSGQGNTDTQYF. In DNA form, the CDR3 reads TGTGCCAGCAGTTCGGGACAGGGAAACACAGATACGCAGTATTTT.

The chain combines TRBV20-1 with TRBJ1-4, with D tentatively TRBD1 (5 bases). Germline V gene data show CDR1 as DFQATT and CDR2 as SNEGSKA (reference sequence). V lost 5 bases, J lost 5 bases, and 21 bases lay in between. The CDR3 is made up of 16 amino acids. The CDR3 is CSAPSMQGLTNEKLFF. The CDR3 DNA sequence: TGCAGTGCTCCTTCCATGCAGGGCCTGACGAATGAAAAACTGTTTTTT.

Details on this clonotype: Given a much more abundant clone one base away, this may be a read error. The J gene is TRBJ2-5, the V gene TRBV19, with a tentative D call TRBD2 (5 bases). This CDR3 has 15 amino acids. Germline CDR1 reads LNHDA; CDR2 reads SQIVND (reference sequence). CDR3 DNA: TGTGCCAGTAGTACTCTACAGACTACTCAAGGGACCCAGTACTTC. Translating gives CASSTLQTTQGTQYF.